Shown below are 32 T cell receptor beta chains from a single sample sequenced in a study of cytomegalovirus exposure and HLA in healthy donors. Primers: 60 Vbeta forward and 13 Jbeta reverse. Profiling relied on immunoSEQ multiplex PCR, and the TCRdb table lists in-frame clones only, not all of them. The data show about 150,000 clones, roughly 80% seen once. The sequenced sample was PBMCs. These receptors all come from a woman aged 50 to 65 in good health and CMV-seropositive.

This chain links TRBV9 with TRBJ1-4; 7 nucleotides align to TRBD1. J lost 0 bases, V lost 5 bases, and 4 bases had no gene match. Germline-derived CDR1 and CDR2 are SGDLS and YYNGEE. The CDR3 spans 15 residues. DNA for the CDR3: TGTGCCAGCAGAAGGGGGCTATCAACTAATGAAAAACTGTTTTTT. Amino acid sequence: CASRRGLSTNEKLFF.

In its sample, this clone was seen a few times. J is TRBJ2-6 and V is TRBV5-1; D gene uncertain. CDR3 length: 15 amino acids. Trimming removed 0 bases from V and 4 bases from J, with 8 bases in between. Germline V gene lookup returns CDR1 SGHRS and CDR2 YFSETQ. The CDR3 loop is CASSLGRSGANVLTF. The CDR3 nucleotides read TGCGCCAGCAGCTTGGGCCGGTCCGGGGCCAACGTCCTGACTTTC.

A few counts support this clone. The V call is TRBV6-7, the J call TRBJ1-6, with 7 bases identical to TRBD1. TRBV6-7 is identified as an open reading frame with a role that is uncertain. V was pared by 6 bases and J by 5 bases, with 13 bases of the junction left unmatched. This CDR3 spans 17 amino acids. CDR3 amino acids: CASRHRDRIINNSPLHF. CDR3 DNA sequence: TGTGCCAGCAGACACCGGGACAGAATTATAAATAATTCACCCCTCCACTTT.

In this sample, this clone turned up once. In nucleotides, the CDR3 is TGTGCCAGCAGTTTCCCACTAGCGGGGTCCCGGGATACGCAGTATTTT. Its translation is CASSFPLAGSRDTQYF. V usage is TRBV6-6 and J usage is TRBJ2-3, with TRBD2 matching 10 bases. The CDR3 contains 16 residues. The V and J ends lost 4 bases and 6 bases, in that order; junction bases with no gene match: 10. Germline V gene data show CDR1 as MNHNY and CDR2 as SVGAGI (reference sequence).

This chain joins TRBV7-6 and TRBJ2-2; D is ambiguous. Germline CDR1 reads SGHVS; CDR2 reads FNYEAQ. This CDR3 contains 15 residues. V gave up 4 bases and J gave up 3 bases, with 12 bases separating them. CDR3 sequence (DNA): TGTGCCAGCAGCTCGCGCCTTTCCGACACCGGGGAGCTGTTTTTT. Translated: CASSSRLSDTGELFF.

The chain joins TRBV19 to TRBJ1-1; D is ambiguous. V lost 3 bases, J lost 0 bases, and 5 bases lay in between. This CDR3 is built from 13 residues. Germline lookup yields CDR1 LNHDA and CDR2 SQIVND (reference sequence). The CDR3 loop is CASSIPLNTEAFF. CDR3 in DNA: TGTGCCAGTAGTATTCCCTTGAACACTGAAGCTTTCTTT.

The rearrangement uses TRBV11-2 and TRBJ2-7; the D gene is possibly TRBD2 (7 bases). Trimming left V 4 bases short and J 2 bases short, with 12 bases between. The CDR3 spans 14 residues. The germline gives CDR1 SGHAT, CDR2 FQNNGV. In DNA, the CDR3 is TGTGCCAGCAGCTGGGGGGGCCCCACCTACGAGCAGTACTTC. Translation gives CASSWGGPTYEQYF.

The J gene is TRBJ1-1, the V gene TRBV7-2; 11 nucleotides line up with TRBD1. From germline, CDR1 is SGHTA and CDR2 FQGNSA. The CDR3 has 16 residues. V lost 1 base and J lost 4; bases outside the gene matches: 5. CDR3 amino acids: CASSLGRTGGTTEAFF. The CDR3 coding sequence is TGTGCCAGCAGCTTAGGGCGGACAGGGGGCACCACTGAAGCTTTCTTT.

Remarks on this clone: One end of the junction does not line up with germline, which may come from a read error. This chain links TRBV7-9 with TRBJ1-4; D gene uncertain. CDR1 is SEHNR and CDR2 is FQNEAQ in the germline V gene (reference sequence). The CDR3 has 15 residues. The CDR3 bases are TGTTCCAGCAGCTTAGGCGGGCATTTGAATGAAAAACTGTTTTTT. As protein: CSSSLGGHLNEKLFF.

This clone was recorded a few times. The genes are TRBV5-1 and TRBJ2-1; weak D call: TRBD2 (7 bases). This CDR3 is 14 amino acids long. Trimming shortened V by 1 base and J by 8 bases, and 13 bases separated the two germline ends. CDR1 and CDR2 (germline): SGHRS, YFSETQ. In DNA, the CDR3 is TGCGCCAGCAGCTTGAGGGGGGGCGGGGATGAGCAGTTCTTC. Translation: CASSLRGGGDEQFF.

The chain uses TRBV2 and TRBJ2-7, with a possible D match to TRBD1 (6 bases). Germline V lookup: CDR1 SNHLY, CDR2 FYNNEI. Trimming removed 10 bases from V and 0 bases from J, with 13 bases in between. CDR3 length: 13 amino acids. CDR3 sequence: CATVIQGSYEQYF. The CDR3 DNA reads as TGTGCCACCGTTATACAGGGCTCCTACGAGCAGTACTTC. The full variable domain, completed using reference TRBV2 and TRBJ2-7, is EPEVTQTPSHQVTQMGQEVILRCVPISNHLYFYWYRQILGQKVEFLVSFYNNEISEKSEIFDDQFSVERPDGSNFTLKIRSTKLEDSAMYFCATVIQGSYEQYFGPGTRLTVT.

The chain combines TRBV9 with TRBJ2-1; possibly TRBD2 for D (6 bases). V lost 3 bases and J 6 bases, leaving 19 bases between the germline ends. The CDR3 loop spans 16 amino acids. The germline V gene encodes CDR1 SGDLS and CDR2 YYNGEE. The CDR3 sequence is CASSAPFAGPLNEQFF. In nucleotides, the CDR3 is TGTGCCAGCAGCGCCCCTTTTGCGGGGCCCCTCAATGAGCAGTTCTTC.

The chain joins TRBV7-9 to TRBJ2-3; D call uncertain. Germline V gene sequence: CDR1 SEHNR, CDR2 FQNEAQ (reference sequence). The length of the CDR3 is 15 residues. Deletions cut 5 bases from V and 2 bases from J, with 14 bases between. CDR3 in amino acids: CASSPGELPTDTQYF. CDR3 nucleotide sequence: TGTGCCAGCAGCCCCGGTGAGCTACCCACAGATACGCAGTATTTT.

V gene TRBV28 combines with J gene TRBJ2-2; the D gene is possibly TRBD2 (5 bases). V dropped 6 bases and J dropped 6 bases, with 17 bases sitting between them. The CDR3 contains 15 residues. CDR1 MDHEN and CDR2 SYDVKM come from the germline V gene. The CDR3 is CASSRGSSGAGELFF. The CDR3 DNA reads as TGTGCCAGCAGCCGCGGGTCCTCAGGTGCCGGGGAGCTGTTTTTT.

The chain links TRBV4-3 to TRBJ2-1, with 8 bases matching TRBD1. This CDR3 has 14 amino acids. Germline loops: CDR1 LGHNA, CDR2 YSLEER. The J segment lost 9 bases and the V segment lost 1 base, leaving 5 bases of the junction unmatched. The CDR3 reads CASSQGQGLREQFF. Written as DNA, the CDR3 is TGCGCCAGCAGCCAAGGACAGGGGTTGCGTGAGCAGTTCTTC.

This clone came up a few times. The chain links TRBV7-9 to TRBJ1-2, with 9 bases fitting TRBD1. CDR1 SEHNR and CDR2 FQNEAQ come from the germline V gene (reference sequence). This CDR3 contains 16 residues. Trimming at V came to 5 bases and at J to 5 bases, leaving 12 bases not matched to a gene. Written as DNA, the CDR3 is TGTGCCAGCAGCCCACTCCGGGACAGGGAGAAATATGGCTACACCTTC. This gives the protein CASSPLRDREKYGYTF.

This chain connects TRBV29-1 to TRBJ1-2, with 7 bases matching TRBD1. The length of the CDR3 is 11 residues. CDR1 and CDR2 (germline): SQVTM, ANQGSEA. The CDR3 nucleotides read TGCAGTGGACAGGCACCGAATGGCTACACCTTC. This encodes CSGQAPNGYTF.

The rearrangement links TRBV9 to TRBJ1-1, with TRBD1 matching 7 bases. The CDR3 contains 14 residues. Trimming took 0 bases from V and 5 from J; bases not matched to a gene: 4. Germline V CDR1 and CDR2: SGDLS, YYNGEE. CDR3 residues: CASSVAGTDTEAFF. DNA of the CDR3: TGTGCCAGCAGCGTAGCCGGGACAGATACTGAAGCTTTCTTT.

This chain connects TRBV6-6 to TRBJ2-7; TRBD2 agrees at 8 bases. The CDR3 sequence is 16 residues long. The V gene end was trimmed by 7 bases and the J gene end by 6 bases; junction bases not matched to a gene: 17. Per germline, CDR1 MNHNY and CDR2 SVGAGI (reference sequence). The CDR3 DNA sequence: TGTGCCAGCACCTTGGGTAGCGGGGCCGTCCCGGGCGAGCAGTACTTC. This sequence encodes CASTLGSGAVPGEQYF.

The CDR3 spells CASSLGREGTEAFF. The DNA of the CDR3 is TGTGCCAGCAGCTTAGGCAGGGAGGGCACTGAAGCTTTCTTT. The J gene is TRBJ1-1, the V gene TRBV7-2; D possibly corresponds to TRBD1 (5 bases). Germline-derived CDR1 and CDR2 are SGHTA and FQGNSA. The CDR3 sequence is 14 residues long. The V end was cut by 1 base, the J end by 4 bases, with 10 bases between. The whole variable domain, remainder taken from reference TRBV7-2 and TRBJ1-1, is GAGVSQSPSNKVTEKGKDVELRCDPISGHTALYWYRQSLGQGLEFLIYFQGNSAPDKSGLPSDRFSAERTGGSVSTLTIQRTQQEDSAVYLCASSLGREGTEAFFGQGTRLTVV.

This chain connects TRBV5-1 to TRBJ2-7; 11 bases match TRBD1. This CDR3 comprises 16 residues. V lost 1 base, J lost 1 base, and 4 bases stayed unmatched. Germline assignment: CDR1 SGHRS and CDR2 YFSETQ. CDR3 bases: TGCGCCAGCAGCTTGCCCGGGACAGGGGGTTCCTACGAGCAGTACTTC. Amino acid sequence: CASSLPGTGGSYEQYF.

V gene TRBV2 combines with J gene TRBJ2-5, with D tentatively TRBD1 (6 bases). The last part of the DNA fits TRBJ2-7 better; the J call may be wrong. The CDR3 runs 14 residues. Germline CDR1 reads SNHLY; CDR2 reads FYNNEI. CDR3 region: CASRSQGASYEQYF. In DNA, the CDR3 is TGTGCCAGCAGATCACAGGGAGCATCCTACGAGCAGTACTTC.

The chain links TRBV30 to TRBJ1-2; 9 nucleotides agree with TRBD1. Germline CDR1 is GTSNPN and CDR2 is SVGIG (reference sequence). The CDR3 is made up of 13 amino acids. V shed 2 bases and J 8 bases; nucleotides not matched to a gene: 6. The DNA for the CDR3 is TGTGCCTGGAGTTTGGGACAGGGAGGAGGCTACACCTTC. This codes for CAWSLGQGGGYTF.

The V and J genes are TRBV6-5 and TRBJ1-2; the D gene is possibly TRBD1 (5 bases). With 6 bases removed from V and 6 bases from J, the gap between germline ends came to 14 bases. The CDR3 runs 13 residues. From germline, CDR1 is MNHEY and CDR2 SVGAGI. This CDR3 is CASSNGGSHGYTF. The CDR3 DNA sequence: TGTGCCAGCAGCAACGGGGGGTCGCATGGCTACACCTTC.

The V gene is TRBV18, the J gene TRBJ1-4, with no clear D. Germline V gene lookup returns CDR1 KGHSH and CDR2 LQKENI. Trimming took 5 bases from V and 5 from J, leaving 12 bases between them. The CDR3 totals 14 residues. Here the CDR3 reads CASSTYSGNEKLFF. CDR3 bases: TGTGCCAGCTCAACTTACAGTGGAAATGAAAAACTGTTTTTT.

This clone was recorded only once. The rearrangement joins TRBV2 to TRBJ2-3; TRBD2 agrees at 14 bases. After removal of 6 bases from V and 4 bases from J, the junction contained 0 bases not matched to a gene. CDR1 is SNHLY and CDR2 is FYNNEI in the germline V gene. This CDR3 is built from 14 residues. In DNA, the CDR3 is TGTGCCAGCAGGGGACTAGCGGGGGCAGATACGCAGTATTTT. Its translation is CASRGLAGADTQYF.

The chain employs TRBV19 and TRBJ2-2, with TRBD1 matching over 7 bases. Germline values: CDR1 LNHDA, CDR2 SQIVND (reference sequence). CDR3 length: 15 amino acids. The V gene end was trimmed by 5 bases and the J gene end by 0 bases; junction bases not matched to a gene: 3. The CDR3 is CASSPGQTNTGELFF. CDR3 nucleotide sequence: TGTGCCAGTAGTCCGGGACAGACGAACACCGGGGAGCTGTTTTTT.

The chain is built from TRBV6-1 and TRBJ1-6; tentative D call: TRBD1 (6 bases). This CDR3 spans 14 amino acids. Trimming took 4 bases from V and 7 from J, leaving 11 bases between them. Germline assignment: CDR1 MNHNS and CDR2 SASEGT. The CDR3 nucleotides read TGTGCCAGCAGTGTTGACAGGTTAAATTCACCCCTCCACTTT. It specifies CASSVDRLNSPLHF.

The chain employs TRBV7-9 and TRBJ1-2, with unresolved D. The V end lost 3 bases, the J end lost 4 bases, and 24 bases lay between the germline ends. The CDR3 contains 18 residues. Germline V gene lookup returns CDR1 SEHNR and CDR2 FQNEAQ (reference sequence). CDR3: CASSFLVSVVQRGYGYTF. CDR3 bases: TGTGCCAGCAGCTTTCTGGTTTCGGTTGTGCAGCGGGGCTATGGCTACACCTTC.

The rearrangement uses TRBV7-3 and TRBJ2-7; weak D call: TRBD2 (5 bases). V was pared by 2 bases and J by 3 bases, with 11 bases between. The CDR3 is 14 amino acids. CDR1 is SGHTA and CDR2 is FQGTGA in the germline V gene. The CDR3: CASSLAGKGYEQYF. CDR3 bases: TGTGCCAGCAGCTTAGCCGGGAAGGGCTACGAGCAGTACTTC. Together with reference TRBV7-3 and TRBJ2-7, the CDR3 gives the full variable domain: GAGVSQTPSNKVTEKGKYVELRCDPISGHTALYWYRQSLGQGPEFLIYFQGTGAADDSGLPNDRFFAVRPEGSVSTLKIQRTERGDSAVYLCASSLAGKGYEQYFGPGTRLTVT.

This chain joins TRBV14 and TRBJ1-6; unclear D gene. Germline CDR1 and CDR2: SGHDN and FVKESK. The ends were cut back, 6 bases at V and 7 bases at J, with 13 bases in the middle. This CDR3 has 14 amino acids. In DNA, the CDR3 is TGTGCCAGCAGGTTCGGGATCCCCAATTCACCCCTCCACTTT. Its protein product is CASRFGIPNSPLHF.

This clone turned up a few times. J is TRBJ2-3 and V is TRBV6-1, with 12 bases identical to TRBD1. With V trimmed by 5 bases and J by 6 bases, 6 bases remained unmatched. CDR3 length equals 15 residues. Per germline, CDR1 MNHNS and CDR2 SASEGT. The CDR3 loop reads CASSIGTGGVDTQYF. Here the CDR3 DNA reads TGTGCCAGCAGTATCGGGACAGGGGGCGTGGATACGCAGTATTTT.